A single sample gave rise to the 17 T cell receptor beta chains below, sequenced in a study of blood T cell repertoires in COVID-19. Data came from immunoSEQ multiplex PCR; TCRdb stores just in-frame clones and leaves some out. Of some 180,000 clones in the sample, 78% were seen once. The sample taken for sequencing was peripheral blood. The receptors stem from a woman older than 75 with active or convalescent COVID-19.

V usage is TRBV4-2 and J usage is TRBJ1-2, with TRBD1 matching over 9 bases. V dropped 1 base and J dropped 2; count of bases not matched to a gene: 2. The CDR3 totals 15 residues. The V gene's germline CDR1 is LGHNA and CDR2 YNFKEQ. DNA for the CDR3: TGTGCCAGCAGCCAAGGGACAGGGGTAAACTATGGCTACACCTTC. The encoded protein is CASSQGTGVNYGYTF.

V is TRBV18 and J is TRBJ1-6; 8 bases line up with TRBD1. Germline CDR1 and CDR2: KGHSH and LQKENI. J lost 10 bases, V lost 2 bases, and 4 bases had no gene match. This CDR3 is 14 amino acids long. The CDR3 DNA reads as TGTGCCAGCTCACCAGGACAGGGAAACTCACCCCTCCACTTT. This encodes CASSPGQGNSPLHF.

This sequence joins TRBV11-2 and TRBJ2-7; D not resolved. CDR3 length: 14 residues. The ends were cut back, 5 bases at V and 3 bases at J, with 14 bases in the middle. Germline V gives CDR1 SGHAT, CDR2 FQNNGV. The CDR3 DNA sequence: TGTGCCAGCAGCCCCGGAGATCTTGGCTACGAGCAGTACTTC. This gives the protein CASSPGDLGYEQYF.

The CDR3 sequence is CASKLSGGAPGELFF. CDR3 nucleotides: TGTGCCAGCAAGCTTAGCGGGGGGGCTCCCGGGGAGCTGTTTTTT. The chain joins TRBV28 to TRBJ2-2, with 11 bases lining up with TRBD2. The trim removed 7 bases at V and 6 bases at J, leaving 7 bases unmatched. This CDR3 is 15 amino acids long. The germline CDR1 and CDR2 sequences are MDHEN and SYDVKM.

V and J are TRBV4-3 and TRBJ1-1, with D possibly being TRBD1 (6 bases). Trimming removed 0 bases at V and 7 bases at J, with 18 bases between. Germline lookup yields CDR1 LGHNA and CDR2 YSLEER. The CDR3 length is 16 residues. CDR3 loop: CASSQENIGGFNEAFF. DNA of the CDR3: TGCGCCAGCAGCCAAGAAAACATAGGGGGATTTAATGAAGCTTTCTTT.

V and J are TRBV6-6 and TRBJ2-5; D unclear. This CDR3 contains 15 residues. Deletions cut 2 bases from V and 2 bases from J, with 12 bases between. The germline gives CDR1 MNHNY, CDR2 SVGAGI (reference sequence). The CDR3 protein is CASSYGSQWQETQYF. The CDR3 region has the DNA TGTGCCAGCAGTTACGGCTCCCAATGGCAAGAGACCCAGTACTTC.

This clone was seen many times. CDR3 region: CASSPDRVNSPLHF. The CDR3 nucleotides read TGTGCCAGCAGTCCAGACAGGGTTAATTCACCCCTCCACTTT. V and J are TRBV9 and TRBJ1-6; 7 nucleotides line up with TRBD1. The CDR3 contains 14 residues. Germline trimming cut 5 bases from V and 6 bases from J; bases unmatched to any gene: 5. The germline gives CDR1 SGDLS, CDR2 YYNGEE. Full variable domain (outside the CDR3, taken from reference TRBV9 and TRBJ1-6): DSGVTQTPKHLITATGQRVTLRCSPRSGDLSVYWYQQSLDQGLQFLIQYYNGEERAKGNILERFSAQQFPDLHSELNLSSLELGDSALYFCASSPDRVNSPLHFGNGTRLTVT.

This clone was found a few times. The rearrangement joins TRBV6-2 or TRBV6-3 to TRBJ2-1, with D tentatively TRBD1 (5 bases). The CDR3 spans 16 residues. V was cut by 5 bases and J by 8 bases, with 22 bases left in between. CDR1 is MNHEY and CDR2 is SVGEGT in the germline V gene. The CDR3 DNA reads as TGTGCCAGCAGTGCCCCCCAGGGTCCAAGCAGGCATGAGCAGTTCTTC. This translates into CASSAPQGPSRHEQFF.

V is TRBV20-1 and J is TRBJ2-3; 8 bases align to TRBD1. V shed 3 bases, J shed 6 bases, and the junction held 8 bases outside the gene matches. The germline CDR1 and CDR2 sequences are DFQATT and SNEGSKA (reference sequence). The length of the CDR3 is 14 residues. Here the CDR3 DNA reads TGCAGTGCTAGTGTGACAGGGGAGCGCGATACGCAGTATTTT. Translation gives CSASVTGERDTQYF.

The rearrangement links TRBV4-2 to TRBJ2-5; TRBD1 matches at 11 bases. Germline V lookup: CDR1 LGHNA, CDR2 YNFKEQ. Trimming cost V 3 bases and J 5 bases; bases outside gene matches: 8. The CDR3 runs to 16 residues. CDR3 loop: CASSHRDRGKGETQYF. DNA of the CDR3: TGTGCCAGCAGCCACCGGGACAGGGGGAAAGGGGAGACCCAGTACTTC.

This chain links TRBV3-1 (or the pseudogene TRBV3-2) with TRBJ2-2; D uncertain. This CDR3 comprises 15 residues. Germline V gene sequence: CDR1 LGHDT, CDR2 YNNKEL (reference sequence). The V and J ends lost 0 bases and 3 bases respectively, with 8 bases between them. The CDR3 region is CASSQDFRDTGELFF. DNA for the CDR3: TGTGCCAGCAGCCAAGATTTCCGCGACACCGGGGAGCTGTTTTTT.

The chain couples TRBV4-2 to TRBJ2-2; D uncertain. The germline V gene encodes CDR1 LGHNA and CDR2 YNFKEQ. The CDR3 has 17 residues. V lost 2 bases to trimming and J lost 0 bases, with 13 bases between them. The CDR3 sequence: CASSQNSYFANTGELFF. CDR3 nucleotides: TGTGCCAGCAGCCAAAACAGCTACTTCGCGAACACCGGGGAGCTGTTTTTT.

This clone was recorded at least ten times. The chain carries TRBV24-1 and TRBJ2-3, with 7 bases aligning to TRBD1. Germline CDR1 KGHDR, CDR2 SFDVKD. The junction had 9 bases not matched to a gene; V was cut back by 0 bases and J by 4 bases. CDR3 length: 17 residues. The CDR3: CATSDLSGGSPPDTQYF. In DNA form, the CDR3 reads TGTGCCACCAGTGATTTGTCAGGGGGTTCCCCACCAGATACGCAGTATTTT.

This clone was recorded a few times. The CDR3 loop is CATSDGTGTYEQYF. In DNA, the CDR3 is TGTGCCACCAGTGACGGGACAGGGACCTACGAGCAGTACTTC. The chain combines TRBV24-1 with TRBJ2-7, with 9 positions matching TRBD1. Germline-derived CDR1 and CDR2 are KGHDR and SFDVKD. The CDR3 has 14 residues. V gave up 4 bases and J gave up 2 bases; unmatched junction bases: 2.

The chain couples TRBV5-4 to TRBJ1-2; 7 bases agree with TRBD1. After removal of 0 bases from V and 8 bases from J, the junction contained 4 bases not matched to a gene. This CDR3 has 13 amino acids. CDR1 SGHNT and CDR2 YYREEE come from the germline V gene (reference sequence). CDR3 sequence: CASSLVEGAGYTF. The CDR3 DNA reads TGTGCCAGCAGCTTGGTAGAGGGGGCGGGCTACACCTTC.

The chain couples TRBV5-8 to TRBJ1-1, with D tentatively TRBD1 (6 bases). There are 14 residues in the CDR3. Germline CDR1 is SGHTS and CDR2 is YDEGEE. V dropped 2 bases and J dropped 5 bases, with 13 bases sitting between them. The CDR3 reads CASSFKQGLTEAFF. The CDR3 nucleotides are TGTGCCAGCAGCTTTAAACAGGGTTTAACTGAAGCTTTCTTT.

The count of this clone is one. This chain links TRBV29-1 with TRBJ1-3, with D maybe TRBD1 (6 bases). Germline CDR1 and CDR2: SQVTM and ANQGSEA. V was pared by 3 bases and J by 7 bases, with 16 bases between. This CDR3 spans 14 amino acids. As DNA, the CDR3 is TGCAGCGTTGAGTTTGGAACAGGGCGGAACACCATATATTTT. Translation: CSVEFGTGRNTIYF.